This TCR beta chain was recorded in a study of cytomegalovirus exposure and HLA in healthy donors. Notes on the study in general: Association of a missense DCLRE1C variant with TCR beta V- and J-gene trimming was reported in a later analysis.

Germline-derived CDR1 and CDR2 are SGHRS and YFSETQ. This CDR3 spans 15 amino acids. V lost 3 bases, J lost 2 bases, and 14 bases lay in between. With respect to this clone: What it binds is unknown.

PCR was performed using 60 Vbeta and 13 Jbeta primers. Produced via immunoSEQ multiplex PCR; TCRdb's table is partial and in-frame only. The sample has about 170,000 clones, over 80% seen once. Sequencing input: PBMCs. The sequence derives from a boy younger than 10 in good health and CMV-seronegative. The chain couples TRBV5-1 to TRBJ1-2; D gene ambiguous. The chain's CDR3 is CASSSTTGGNYGYTF. The CDR3 DNA follows: TGCGCCAGCAGCTCCACGACGGGCGGGAACTATGGCTACACCTTC.